Listed below are T cell receptor beta chains from one sample, sequenced in a study of blood T cell repertoires in COVID-19. Only in-frame clones appear in the TCRdb table, and some are missing; sequencing was by immunoSEQ multiplex PCR. Here the sample spans a few hundred thousand clones, over 80% being singletons. The sequenced sample consisted of peripheral blood. The receptors shown here come from a man aged 25 to 40 who had recovered from COVID-19. The CDR3 runs from the conserved cysteine through the conserved F or W. The order of the fields is clone size, V gene, J gene, D gene, CDR3 protein, CDR3 DNA. A D gene is named only where the DNA matches it firmly. Expanded clones get a size class; other rows say once, few or many, or leave the size out.

clone size: many; V gene: TRBV9; J gene: TRBJ2-2; D gene: TRBD2; CDR3 protein: CASSVRPSGGSLELFF; CDR3 DNA: TGTGCCAGCAGCGTAAGACCTAGCGGGGGGTCCCTGGAGCTGTTTTTT
clone size: few; V gene: TRBV28; J gene: TRBJ1-1; D gene: .; CDR3 protein: CARPAELNTEAFF; CDR3 DNA: TGTGCCAGACCGGCGGAACTGAACACTGAAGCTTTCTTT
clone size: .; V gene: TRBV18; J gene: TRBJ2-5; D gene: .; CDR3 protein: CASSPGVETQYF; CDR3 DNA: TGTGCCAGCTCACCGGGCGTAGAGACCCAGTACTTC
clone size: .; V gene: TRBV2; J gene: TRBJ2-2; D gene: TRBD1; CDR3 protein: CASSEVDRVGELFF; CDR3 DNA: TGTGCCAGCAGTGAGGTGGACAGGGTGGGGGAGCTGTTTTTT
clone size: .; V gene: TRBV2; J gene: TRBJ2-1; D gene: TRBD1; CDR3 protein: CASSRPDRGNEQFF; CDR3 DNA: TGTGCCAGCAGTAGGCCGGACAGGGGGAATGAGCAGTTCTTC
clone size: .; V gene: TRBV3-1/TRBV3-2; J gene: TRBJ2-2; D gene: .; CDR3 protein: CASSQVQRTYTGELFF; CDR3 DNA: TGTGCCAGCAGCCAAGTGCAACGGACTTACACCGGGGAGCTGTTTTTT
clone size: .; V gene: TRBV5-5; J gene: TRBJ1-1; D gene: .; CDR3 protein: CASSQRTTEAFF; CDR3 DNA: TGTGCCAGCAGCCAGCGTACTACTGAAGCTTTCTTT
clone size: .; V gene: TRBV5-4; J gene: TRBJ1-1; D gene: .; CDR3 protein: CASSLHSGMNTEAFF; CDR3 DNA: TGTGCCAGCAGCTTGCACTCAGGAATGAACACTGAAGCTTTCTTT
clone size: .; V gene: TRBV24-1; J gene: TRBJ1-2; D gene: .; CDR3 protein: CATSSGANYGYTF; CDR3 DNA: TGTGCCACCTCTAGCGGAGCAAACTATGGCTACACCTTC
clone size: .; V gene: TRBV12-5; J gene: TRBJ2-5; D gene: TRBD1; CDR3 protein: CASGLVLQGRQETQYF; CDR3 DNA: TGTGCTAGTGGTTTGGTTCTACAGGGGCGGCAAGAGACCCAGTACTTC
clone size: once; V gene: TRBV28; J gene: TRBJ1-4; D gene: TRBD1; CDR3 protein: CASSFSGQGALGEKLFF; CDR3 DNA: TGTGCCAGCAGTTTTTCGGGACAGGGGGCTTTGGGGGAAAAACTGTTTTTT
clone size: .; V gene: TRBV7-8; J gene: TRBJ1-1; D gene: .; CDR3 protein: CASSIRDYTRTEAFF; CDR3 DNA: TGTGCCAGCAGCATCCGGGATTATACGAGGACTGAAGCTTTCTTT
clone size: .; V gene: TRBV5-4; J gene: TRBJ1-4; D gene: TRBD1; CDR3 protein: CASSSRDSRLATNEKLFF; CDR3 DNA: TGTGCCAGCAGCTCTCGGGACAGCCGACTTGCAACTAATGAAAAACTGTTTTTT
clone size: few; V gene: TRBV19; J gene: TRBJ1-1; D gene: TRBD1; CDR3 protein: CASSNDRGRLVAFF; CDR3 DNA: TGTGCCAGTAGTAATGACAGGGGGCGCTTGGTAGCTTTCTTT
clone size: .; V gene: TRBV7-2; J gene: TRBJ1-3; D gene: TRBD1; CDR3 protein: CASSLRQGSGNTIYF; CDR3 DNA: TGTGCCAGCAGCTTACGACAGGGATCTGGAAACACCATATATTTT
clone size: few; V gene: TRBV3-1/TRBV3-2; J gene: TRBJ2-1; D gene: .; CDR3 protein: CASSQEGSSYNEQFF; CDR3 DNA: TGTGCCAGCAGCCAAGAGGGGAGCTCCTACAATGAGCAGTTCTTC
clone size: .; V gene: TRBV6-5; J gene: TRBJ1-1; D gene: .; CDR3 protein: CASSLARYRDGTEAFF; CDR3 DNA: TGTGCCAGCAGTTTAGCACGCTACAGGGATGGCACTGAAGCTTTCTTT
clone size: once; V gene: TRBV5-1; J gene: TRBJ2-1; D gene: TRBD2; CDR3 protein: CASSLGGGYNEQFF; CDR3 DNA: TGCGCCAGCAGCTTGGGCGGGGGGTACAATGAGCAGTTCTTC
clone size: .; V gene: TRBV19; J gene: TRBJ1-4; D gene: .; CDR3 protein: CASSFQRGDEKLFF; CDR3 DNA: TGTGCCAGTAGTTTCCAGCGCGGCGATGAAAAACTGTTTTTT
clone size: .; V gene: TRBV28; J gene: TRBJ1-6; D gene: TRBD1; CDR3 protein: CASSPDRGPSPLHF; CDR3 DNA: TGTGCCAGCAGTCCGGACAGGGGGCCTTCACCCCTCCACTTT
clone size: .; V gene: TRBV29-1; J gene: TRBJ2-3; D gene: .; CDR3 protein: CSARTVQDTQYF; CDR3 DNA: TGCAGCGCTAGGACAGTGCAAGATACGCAGTATTTT
clone size: .; V gene: TRBV5-1; J gene: TRBJ2-1; D gene: TRBD2; CDR3 protein: CASRTSGGNSYNEQFF; CDR3 DNA: TGCGCCAGCAGGACTAGCGGGGGTAACTCCTACAATGAGCAGTTCTTC
clone size: .; V gene: TRBV6-5; J gene: TRBJ2-1; D gene: TRBD2; CDR3 protein: CASSSSGGHYNEQFF; CDR3 DNA: TGTGCCAGCAGTTCCAGCGGGGGGCACTACAATGAGCAGTTCTTC
clone size: .; V gene: TRBV7-9; J gene: TRBJ1-1; D gene: .; CDR3 protein: CASSPSGRGRTEAFF; CDR3 DNA: TGTGCCAGCAGCCCTAGCGGGCGAGGACGCACTGAAGCTTTCTTT
clone size: .; V gene: TRBV7-8; J gene: TRBJ1-5; D gene: .; CDR3 protein: CASSLLGISNQPQHF; CDR3 DNA: TGTGCCAGCAGCTTACTTGGCATTAGCAATCAGCCCCAGCATTTT
clone size: .; V gene: TRBV18; J gene: TRBJ2-5; D gene: .; CDR3 protein: CASSALGETQYF; CDR3 DNA: TGTGCCAGCTCAGCCCTCGGGGAGACCCAGTACTTC
clone size: once; V gene: TRBV9; J gene: TRBJ2-3; D gene: TRBD2; CDR3 protein: CASSDPAGAFTDTQYF; CDR3 DNA: TGTGCCAGCAGCGACCCAGCGGGGGCATTCACAGATACGCAGTATTTT
clone size: .; V gene: TRBV27; J gene: TRBJ2-1; D gene: .; CDR3 protein: CASSLSAIQAYNEQFF; CDR3 DNA: TGTGCCAGCAGTTTATCGGCGATCCAGGCCTACAATGAGCAGTTCTTC
clone size: .; V gene: TRBV19; J gene: TRBJ1-4; D gene: .; CDR3 protein: CASSPGYTNEKLFF; CDR3 DNA: TGTGCCAGTAGTCCAGGGTACACTAATGAAAAACTGTTTTTT
clone size: few; V gene: TRBV10-2; J gene: TRBJ1-5; D gene: .; CDR3 protein: CASRPGYSNQPQHF; CDR3 DNA: TGCGCCAGCAGGCCAGGGTATAGCAATCAGCCCCAGCATTTT